This TCR beta chain comes out of a study of blood T cell repertoires in COVID-19 (dated by TCRdb to the early 2020s). Background for the entire study: The collaborator samples originated in the United States, Italy and Spain and spanned the acute and convalescent phases of COVID-19. The material from the prospective study consisted of cDNA or gDNA derived from T cells, B-cell-depleted T cells, or PBMCs. Deeply sampled blood TCRbeta repertoires from subjects exposed to, actively infected with, or recovered from COVID-19 were included in the dataset. A freely available public database, intended as a resource for researchers studying the immune response to SARS-CoV-2, is where the repertoires were released. The samples were drawn from two sources: the first 160 participants of the ongoing ImmuneRACE study, and over 950 subjects contributed by 6 global collaborators. Nearly every sample came with metadata listing a de-identified subject ID, COVID-19 status, age in years and sex. HLA class I and class II types, where available, came from metadata supplied by the sample provider rather than from assay-based typing. What the work shows at the level of the full study, not this receptor alone: Clinical and demographic metadata were provided uncurated, with the amount varying by source and participant.

The CDR3, from cysteine to phenylalanine, totals 14 residues. Only the CDR3 DNA stays, 42 bases, in frame from base 1. For CDR1 and CDR2, the germline V gene lists MNHEY and SVGAGI. V is reduced by 6 bases and J by 0 bases, leaving a spacing of 12 bases between them. TCRbeta CDR3 regions were amplified from genomic DNA using the immunoSEQ Assay, a bias-controlled multiplex PCR. On the authors' methods: The number of nucleated cells in each sample was estimated from the amplification of reference gene primers within the assay. To quantify the absolute abundance of each unique TCRbeta CDR3 rearrangement, sequence reads were collapsed and filtered. For each sample, productive Simpson clonality was calculated by taking the square root of Simpson's diversity index across productive rearrangements. Here the immuneACCESS table is served through TCRdb, limited to in-frame sequences with V and J called. Missing clones are a known gap in these copies; in checked studies unresolved V genes cover under half, and the rest lacks a known reason. That table gives V, J and clone size, and the DNA gave D and trimming. Recorded for this sample are fewer than 200,000 clones; 75% to 80% of them occurred a single time. The ten largest account for about 26% of the sample.

On this clone: Its antigen is currently not known. No base qualities exist here, and no much larger clone lies one base off it.

Whole blood was collected in K2EDTA tubes by collaborating institutions according to the institutions' own protocols. For TCRbeta analysis, collaborators shipped samples in one of three forms: frozen whole blood, isolated PBMCs, or DNA extracted from either of those sample types. Rearrangement joined TRBV6-5 to TRBJ2-7; the D gene is perhaps TRBD2, on 6 matching bases. This TCR was recovered from a woman in her 70s with acute or convalescent COVID-19. The sequenced sample consisted of peripheral blood. The nucleotides are TGTGCCAGCAGGCGGGACTTCTCCTCCTACGAGCAGTACTTC. Its protein reads: CASRRDFSSYEQYF.